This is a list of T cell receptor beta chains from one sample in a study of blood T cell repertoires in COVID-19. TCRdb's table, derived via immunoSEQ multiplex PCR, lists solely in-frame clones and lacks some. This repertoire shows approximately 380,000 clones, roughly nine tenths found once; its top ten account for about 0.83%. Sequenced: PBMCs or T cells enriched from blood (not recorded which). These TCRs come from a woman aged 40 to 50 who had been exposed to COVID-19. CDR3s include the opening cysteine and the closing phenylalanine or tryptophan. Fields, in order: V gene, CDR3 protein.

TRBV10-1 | CASTRRDPARDEQFF
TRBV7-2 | CASSLAPQLGAQHF
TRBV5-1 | CASVIGTGGAGALAFF
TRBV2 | CASVNGGRGSNQPQHF
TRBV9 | CASSVEASGGLHNEQFF
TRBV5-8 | CASSLLIPTSGLRTDTQYF
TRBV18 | CASSPAGQGAKNTEAFF
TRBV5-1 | CASSLAGTGAVGYGYTF
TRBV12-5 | CASGLVETGGYTF
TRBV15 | CATSRDQILYGYTF
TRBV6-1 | CASSVNAATMLNYGYTF
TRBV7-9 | CASSLETGGGSAEAFF
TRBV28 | CASSIGTGAGQPQHF
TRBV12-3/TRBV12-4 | CASSYRQGYEQYF
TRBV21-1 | CASSKTHPSDTEAFF
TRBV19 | CASSGSTGGRSGYTF
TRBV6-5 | CASSYSSGQGPLLLFF
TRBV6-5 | CASSYSPNEQFF
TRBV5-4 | CASSPGTSGSRYF
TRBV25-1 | CASSDGGFNEQYF
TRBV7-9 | CASSPLVAGSYEQYF
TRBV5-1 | CASSYGQGRSYEQYF
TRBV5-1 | CASSPRAAGVTDSPLHF
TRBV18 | CASSLDRLSNQPQHF
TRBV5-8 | CASSLGRVSLNEQFF
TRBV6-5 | CASRLDSMSGELFF
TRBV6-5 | CASSYTFVQGKEKLFF
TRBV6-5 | CASRDGWSNQPQHF
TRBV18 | CASSPRANPYEQYF
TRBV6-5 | CASSRDSMNTEAFF
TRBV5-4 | CASSQLQGVLTEAFF
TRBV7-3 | CASSSYLTSGTGGANVLTF
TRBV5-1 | CASSLVVTSALGDTQYF
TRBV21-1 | CASSGWASGRAEVETQYF
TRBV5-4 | CASIIQGKAAHEQFF
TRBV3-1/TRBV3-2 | CASSHGLAADTQYF
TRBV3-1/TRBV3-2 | CASSRRTSGREDTQYF
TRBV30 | CAWATGGGDTQYF
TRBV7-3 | CASSLKRGPGYEQFF
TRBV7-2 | CASSPGYGVRTEAFF
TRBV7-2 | CASSRTGAGPMNTEAFF
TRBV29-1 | CSALDIPNTEAFF
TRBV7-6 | CASSRIAEMNTGELFF
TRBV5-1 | CASSSRLAGGSETQYF
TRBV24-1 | CATSDFGKTKLGELFF
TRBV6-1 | CASSEATSRGLHF
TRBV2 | CASSSQMNTEAFF
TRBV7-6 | CASSLENEKLFF
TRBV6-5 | CASSYPRGAGTEAFF
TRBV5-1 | CASSLAGTGRGGNTIYF
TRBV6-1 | CASSEAVGVPADTQYF
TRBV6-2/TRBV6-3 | CASSAPGQGIDEQYF